The entry that follows covers one T cell receptor beta chain sequence. What it binds is unknown. This PCR relied on a set of 60 Vbeta primers and 13 Jbeta primers. Data came from immunoSEQ multiplex PCR; TCRdb stores just in-frame clones and leaves some out. The specimen's table records about 51,000 clones. The entry originates in a study of cytomegalovirus exposure and HLA in healthy donors. Overall study results and limits: Most subjects' HLA-A and HLA-B alleles were reportedly predicted from TCR beta sequences.

Germline V gene data show CDR1 as MNHNY and CDR2 as SVGAGI (reference sequence). With 2 bases clipped from V and 3 bases from J, the junction kept 3 bases outside the gene matches. The CDR3 is 15 residues long. Donors counted as nominally healthy when sampled, yet unrecorded immune exposures were likely. V usage is TRBV6-6 and J usage is TRBJ2-7; 11 nucleotides agree with TRBD1. Sequenced input: PBMCs. The sequence was obtained from a female donor in good health and CMV-seronegative. DNA of the CDR3: TGTGCCAGCAGTTACGGGGACAGGGGGGTCTACGAGCAGTACTTC. Translated: CASSYGDRGVYEQYF.